This T cell receptor (beta chain) was found in a study of tissue T cells after allogeneic stem cell transplantation. General observations from the study: Motif-based clustering found tissue-specific repertoire signatures shared across patients, though few clones were shared. Limitations included a small, clinically heterogeneous cohort and limited sampling depth.

To note about this clone: Its antigen is undetermined. Gene names are mouse gene names. The read comes to an end 1 residue before the CDR3 does, leaving the germline J gene to fill in the end.

In germline, CDR1 is SGHND, CDR2 FRSKSL. This CDR3 is 14 amino acids long. Trimming removed 4 bases at V and 1 base at J, with 10 bases between. Stated time point: mouse harvest day 7 after allogeneic transplant. Tail vein injection delivered 10^7 T-cell-depleted bone marrow cells and 10^6 splenic CD5+ T cells. This mouse GVHD model was MHC-mismatched B6 to BALB/c, profiled day 7 or 14. Survey-depth TCRbeta CDR3 sequencing reported V/J genes and productive frequencies. Profiled with immunoSEQ multiplex PCR; TCRdb holds only in-frame clones, not every one. The sample lists approximately 6,100 clones, approximately 42% seen once, with more than 2% in the top ten.

The receptor comes from a female BALB/c mouse given C57BL/6 T cells with graft-versus-host disease after an allogeneic hematopoietic cell transplant. The sequencing input was skin. The chain is built from TRBV15 and TRBJ1-1; possibly TRBD1 for D (5 bases). The CDR3 bases that were read are TGTGCCAGCAGTTGGGACGGAAAAAACACAGAAGTCTTC. Translated: CASSWDGKNTEVF. The full CDR3 protein is CASSWDGKNTEVFF.